Listed here are 21 T cell receptor beta chains from one sample, sequenced in a study of CD8+ T cells in alopecia areata. Following extraction, RNA underwent reverse transcription to cDNA, which served as the sequencing template. Libraries were prepared by immunoSEQ multiplex PCR; TCRdb keeps only in-frame clonotypes and omits some of them. The repertoire holds around 210,000 clones, with 50% to 75% as singletons. Treatment defined: oral pan-JAK inhibitor, 5-10 mg twice daily. The material was CD4+ T cells sorted from blood, obtained at week 4, from a patient treated with tofacitinib. The receptor source for this set is a human donor with alopecia areata.

The V and J genes are TRBV29-1 and TRBJ1-2; D gene ambiguous. V was clipped by 4 bases and J by 4 bases, with 10 bases between them. The CDR3 extends over 12 amino acids. The germline CDR1 and CDR2 sequences are SQVTM and ANQGSEA. The CDR3, as DNA: TGCAGCGTTGTGCCCAGCTCCTATGGCTACACCTTC. Protein product: CSVVPSSYGYTF.

Only one count was recorded for this clone. This chain links TRBV2 with TRBJ1-1; the D is unclear. The V end lost 4 bases, the J end lost 1 base, and 4 bases lay between the germline ends. The V gene's germline CDR1 is SNHLY and CDR2 FYNNEI. The CDR3 contains 12 residues. Here the CDR3 DNA reads TGTGCCAGCAGTGTAGAGAACACTGAAGCTTTCTTT. This translates into CASSVENTEAFF.

A few counts support this clone. The chain couples TRBV2 to TRBJ2-1; 9 positions match TRBD2. This CDR3 contains 14 residues. Germline V gene data show CDR1 as SNHLY and CDR2 as FYNNEI. The trim removed 3 bases at V and 12 bases at J, leaving 9 bases unmatched. As DNA, the CDR3 is TGTGCCAGCAGTGAGCCAGCGGGGGGCCACCGGCAGTTCTTC. It is translated as CASSEPAGGHRQFF.

This clone occurred a few times. The J gene is TRBJ1-2, the V gene TRBV9, with a possible D match to TRBD1 (5 bases). Germline CDR1 reads SGDLS; CDR2 reads YYNGEE. Trimming pared 6 bases from V and 6 bases from J, leaving 12 bases between. This CDR3 spans 12 amino acids. CDR3 coding DNA: TGTGCCAGCAACCGTCAGGACAATGGCTACACCTTC. The encoded protein is CASNRQDNGYTF.

The chain joins TRBV6-1 to TRBJ2-2; D perhaps matches TRBD1 (5 bases). The CDR3 spans 14 residues. Germline V CDR1 and CDR2: MNHNS, SASEGT. Trimming cost V 6 bases and J 5 bases, with 13 bases left between them. In DNA, the CDR3 is TGTGCCAGCAGGGAGCAGGGTTGGACCGGGGAGCTGTTTTTT. Translation gives CASREQGWTGELFF.

V gene TRBV7-9 combines with J gene TRBJ2-3, with 9 positions matching TRBD2. Germline CDR1 reads SEHNR; CDR2 reads FQNEAQ (reference sequence). V trimming: 2 bases; J trimming: 3 bases; junction bases outside the gene matches: 9. This CDR3 is 17 amino acids long. CDR3 nucleotides: TGTGCCAGCAGCTTAATGATCGGGCTAGCGGGGACAGATACGCAGTATTTT. Amino acids: CASSLMIGLAGTDTQYF.

The chain combines TRBV30 with TRBJ2-6; D unresolved. Germline V gives CDR1 GTSNPN, CDR2 SVGIG (reference sequence). The CDR3 length is 15 residues. Trimming removed 1 base from V and 1 base from J, with 8 bases in between. Here the CDR3 DNA reads TGTGCCTGGAGTGACTCCTCTTCTGGGGCCAACGTCCTGACTTTC. It specifies CAWSDSSSGANVLTF.

The chain couples TRBV7-8 to TRBJ2-2; 7 bases are shared with TRBD2. CDR1 and CDR2 (germline): SGHVS, FQNEAQ. The CDR3 consists of 15 residues. V lost 3 bases, J lost 0 bases, and 1 base stayed unmatched. The DNA for the CDR3 is TGTGCCAGCAGCTTGGGAGGGACGAACACCGGGGAGCTGTTTTTT. Protein: CASSLGGTNTGELFF.

This chain connects TRBV7-3 to TRBJ1-4, with D possibly matching TRBD1 (6 bases). Germline values: CDR1 SGHTA, CDR2 FQGTGA. Deletions cut 9 bases from V and 0 bases from J, with 26 bases between. This CDR3 is 19 amino acids long. CDR3 DNA sequence: TGTGCCAGGTTTGACAGGCCGGGACTAAAAGTTGCAACTAATGAAAAACTGTTTTTT. This gives the protein CARFDRPGLKVATNEKLFF.

This clone is a singleton in its sample. The chain joins TRBV30 to TRBJ1-5; 8 bases line up with TRBD1. Losses at the gene ends were 3 bases for V and 6 bases for J; bases not matched to a gene: 7. The CDR3 sequence is 14 residues long. Germline V lookup: CDR1 GTSNPN, CDR2 SVGIG (reference sequence). DNA of the CDR3: TGTGCCTGGAGCGGACAGGGCCTCGGTCAGCCCCAGCATTTT. Amino acids: CAWSGQGLGQPQHF.

The chain uses TRBV2 and TRBJ2-6; no reliable D call. The CDR3 is made up of 14 amino acids. Germline V gene sequence: CDR1 SNHLY, CDR2 FYNNEI. V was cut by 4 bases and J by 2 bases, with 6 bases left in between. CDR3 loop: CASSGPTGANVLTF. The CDR3 nucleotides read TGTGCCAGCAGTGGCCCTACTGGGGCCAACGTCCTGACTTTC.

This chain links TRBV29-1 with TRBJ1-2; maybe TRBD1 (5 bases). CDR1 is SQVTM, CDR2 ANQGSEA, per germline. The CDR3 sequence is 12 residues long. Trimming stripped 7 bases from V and 8 bases from J, with 17 bases between. In nucleotides, the CDR3 is TGCAGCGCAGAAGACGGAGGGGTCGGCTACACCTTC. Its translation: CSAEDGGVGYTF.

This sequence joins TRBV27 and TRBJ1-2; 7 bases agree with TRBD1. V was pared by 3 bases and J by 8 bases, with 6 bases of the junction left unmatched. CDR3 length: 13 residues. The germline V gene encodes CDR1 MNHEY and CDR2 SMNVEV (reference sequence). The CDR3 region is CASSFGTAGGYTF. The CDR3 DNA reads TGTGCCAGCAGTTTCGGGACAGCGGGAGGCTACACCTTC.

The rearrangement links TRBV30 to TRBJ2-1, with 9 bases fitting TRBD2. This CDR3 is built from 16 residues. V was clipped by 0 bases and J by 4 bases; unmatched bases: 7. Per germline, CDR1 GTSNPN and CDR2 SVGIG (reference sequence). The CDR3 DNA reads TGTGCCTGGAGTGTACTTTCTAGCGGGGCTTACAATGAGCAGTTCTTC. It specifies CAWSVLSSGAYNEQFF.

This rearrangement joins TRBV30 to TRBJ1-6; no firm D call. V gave up 4 bases and J gave up 9 bases, with 13 bases separating them. The CDR3 is 13 amino acids. Per the germline V gene, CDR1 is GTSNPN and CDR2 is SVGIG (reference sequence). In DNA, the CDR3 is TGTGCCTGGAATAGGGCCCCGGGTTCACCCCTCCACTTT. Encoded protein: CAWNRAPGSPLHF.

The table lists this clone with a few counts. V usage is TRBV6-1 and J usage is TRBJ1-1; 7 bases agree with TRBD1. V dropped 2 bases and J dropped 7; count of bases not matched to a gene: 16. The CDR3 runs 17 residues. The germline V gene encodes CDR1 MNHNS and CDR2 SASEGT. This CDR3 reads CASSESKDRRLLNEAFF. Here the CDR3 DNA reads TGTGCCAGCAGTGAATCAAAGGACAGGCGACTTTTAAATGAAGCTTTCTTT.

This chain connects TRBV27 to TRBJ2-5; D not resolved. This CDR3 region has 12 residues. The germline V gene has CDR1 MNHEY and CDR2 SMNVEV (reference sequence). Between the trimmed V and J ends, which lost 7 bases and 7 bases, there was a span of 13 bases. The CDR3 region is CASKRFDGTQYF. The CDR3 DNA reads TGTGCCAGCAAAAGATTTGATGGGACCCAGTACTTC.

The chain carries TRBV9 and TRBJ2-1, with D hard to call. V was pared by 1 base and J by 10 bases, with 12 bases between. Germline CDR1 SGDLS, CDR2 YYNGEE. This CDR3 has 13 residues. Here the CDR3 reads CASSVSPYREQFF. The DNA for the CDR3 is TGTGCCAGCAGCGTATCCCCCTACCGCGAGCAGTTCTTC.

This clone was counted once. The V call is TRBV6-5, the J call TRBJ1-2; D gene unclear. V gave up 7 bases and J gave up 8 bases, with 14 bases separating them. This CDR3 region has 12 residues. CDR1 is MNHEY and CDR2 is SVGAGI in the germline V gene. The CDR3 coding sequence is TGTGCCAGCACCTCGTTCAGAGCCGGCTACACCTTC. Its translation: CASTSFRAGYTF.

The V and J genes are TRBV30 and TRBJ2-3; 7 bases are shared with TRBD1. V lost 7 bases and J lost 3; bases outside the gene matches: 7. This CDR3 contains 13 residues. Germline values: CDR1 GTSNPN, CDR2 SVGIG (reference sequence). In DNA form, the CDR3 reads TGTGCCTTTAACGCCAGGGGGACAGATACGCAGTATTTT. This translates into CAFNARGTDTQYF.

The chain combines TRBV19 with TRBJ2-1; 12 bases are a match to TRBD2. Germline assignment: CDR1 LNHDA and CDR2 SQIVND (reference sequence). V shed 6 bases, J shed 5 bases, and the junction held 8 bases outside the gene matches. The CDR3 length is 16 residues. The CDR3 DNA follows: TGTGCCAGTAGCCAGGGGACTAGCGGGTTCAACAATGAGCAGTTCTTC. It yields the protein CASSQGTSGFNNEQFF. The complete variable domain, with remaining parts taken from reference TRBV19 and TRBJ2-1, reads DGGITQSPKYLFRKEGQNVTLSCEQNLNHDAMYWYRQDPGQGLRLIYYSQIVNDFQKGDIAEGYSVSREKKESFPLTVTSAQKNPTAFYLCASSQGTSGFNNEQFFGPGTRLTVL.